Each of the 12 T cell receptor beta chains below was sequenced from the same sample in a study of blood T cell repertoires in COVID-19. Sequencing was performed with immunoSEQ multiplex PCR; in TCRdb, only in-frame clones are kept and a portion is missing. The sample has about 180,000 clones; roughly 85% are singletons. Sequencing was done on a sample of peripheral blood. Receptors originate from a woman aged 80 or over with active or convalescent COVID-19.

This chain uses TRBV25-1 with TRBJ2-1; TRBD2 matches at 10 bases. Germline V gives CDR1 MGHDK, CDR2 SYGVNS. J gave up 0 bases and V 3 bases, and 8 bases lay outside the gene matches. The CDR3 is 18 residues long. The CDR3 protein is CASSDLAGGKSSYNEQFF. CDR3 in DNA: TGTGCCAGCAGTGATTTAGCGGGAGGCAAGAGCTCCTACAATGAGCAGTTCTTC.

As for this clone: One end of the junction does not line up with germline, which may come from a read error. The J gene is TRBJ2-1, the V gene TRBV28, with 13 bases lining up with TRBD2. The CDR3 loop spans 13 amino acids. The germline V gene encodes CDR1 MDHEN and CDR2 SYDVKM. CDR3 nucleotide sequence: TGTGCCGGCAGGACTAGCGGGAGCAATGAGCAGTTCTTC. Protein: CAGRTSGSNEQFF.

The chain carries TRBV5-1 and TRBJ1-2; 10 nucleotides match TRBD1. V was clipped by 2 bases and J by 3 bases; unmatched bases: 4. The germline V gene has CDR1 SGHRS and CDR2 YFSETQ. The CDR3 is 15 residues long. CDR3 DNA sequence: TGCGCCAGCAGCTTAAATGGACAGGGGGACTATGGCTACACCTTC. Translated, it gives CASSLNGQGDYGYTF.

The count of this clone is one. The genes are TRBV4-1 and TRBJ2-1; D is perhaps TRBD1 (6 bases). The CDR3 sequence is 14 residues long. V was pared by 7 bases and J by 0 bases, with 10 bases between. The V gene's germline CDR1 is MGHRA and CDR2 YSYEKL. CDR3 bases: TGCGCCAGCACAAGGGGGAGCTCCTACAATGAGCAGTTCTTC. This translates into CASTRGSSYNEQFF.

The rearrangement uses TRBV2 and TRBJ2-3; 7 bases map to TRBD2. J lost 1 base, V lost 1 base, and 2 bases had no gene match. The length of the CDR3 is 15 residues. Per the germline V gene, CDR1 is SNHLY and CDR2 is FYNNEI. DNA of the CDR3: TGTGCCAGCAGTGAAGATCTAGCGGGCACAGATACGCAGTATTTT. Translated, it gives CASSEDLAGTDTQYF. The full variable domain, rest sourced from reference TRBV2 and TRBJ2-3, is EPEVTQTPSHQVTQMGQEVILRCVPISNHLYFYWYRQILGQKVEFLVSFYNNEISEKSEIFDDQFSVERPDGSNFTLKIRSTKLEDSAMYFCASSEDLAGTDTQYFGPGTRLTVL.

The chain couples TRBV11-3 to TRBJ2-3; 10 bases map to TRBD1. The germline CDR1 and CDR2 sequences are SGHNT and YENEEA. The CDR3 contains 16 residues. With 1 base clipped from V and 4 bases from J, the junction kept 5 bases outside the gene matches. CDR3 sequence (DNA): TGTGCCAGCAGCTTAGGACGACAGGGGGCATCAGATACGCAGTATTTT. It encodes CASSLGRQGASDTQYF.

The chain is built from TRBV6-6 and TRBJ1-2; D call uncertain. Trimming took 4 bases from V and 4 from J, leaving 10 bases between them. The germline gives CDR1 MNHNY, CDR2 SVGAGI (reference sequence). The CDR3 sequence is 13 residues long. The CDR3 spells CASSSFGVYGYTF. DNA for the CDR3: TGTGCCAGCAGTTCCTTCGGGGTCTATGGCTACACCTTC.

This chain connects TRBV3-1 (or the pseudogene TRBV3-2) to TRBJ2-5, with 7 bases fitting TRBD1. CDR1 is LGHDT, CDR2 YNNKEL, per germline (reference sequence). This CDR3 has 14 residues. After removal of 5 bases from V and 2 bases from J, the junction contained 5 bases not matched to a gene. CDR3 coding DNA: TGTGCCAGCAGCAAGGGGACAGTTCAAGAGACCCAGTACTTC. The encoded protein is CASSKGTVQETQYF.

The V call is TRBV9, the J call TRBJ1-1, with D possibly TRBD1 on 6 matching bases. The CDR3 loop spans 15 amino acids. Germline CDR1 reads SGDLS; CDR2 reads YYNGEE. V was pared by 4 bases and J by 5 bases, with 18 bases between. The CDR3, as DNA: TGTGCCAGCAGCCGTGCAGGGGTGACTGAGACTGAAGCTTTCTTT. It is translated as CASSRAGVTETEAFF.

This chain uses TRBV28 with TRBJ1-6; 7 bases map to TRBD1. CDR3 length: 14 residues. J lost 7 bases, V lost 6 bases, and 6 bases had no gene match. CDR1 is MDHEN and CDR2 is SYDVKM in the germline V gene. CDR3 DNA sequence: TGTGCCAGCAGCCTAGGGGACAGAAATTCACCCCTCCACTTT. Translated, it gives CASSLGDRNSPLHF.

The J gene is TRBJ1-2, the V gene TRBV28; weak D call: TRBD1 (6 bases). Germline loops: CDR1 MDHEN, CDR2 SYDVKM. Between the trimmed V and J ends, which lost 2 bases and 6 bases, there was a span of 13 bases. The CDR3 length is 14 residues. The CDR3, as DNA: TGTGCCAGCAGTTTACAGGGGTTTTTTAATGGCTACACCTTC. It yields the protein CASSLQGFFNGYTF.

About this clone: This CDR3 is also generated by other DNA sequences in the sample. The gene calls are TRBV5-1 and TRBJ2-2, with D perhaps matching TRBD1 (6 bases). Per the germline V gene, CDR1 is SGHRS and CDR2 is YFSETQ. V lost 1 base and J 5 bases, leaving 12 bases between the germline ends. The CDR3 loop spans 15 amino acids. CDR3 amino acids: CASSLPGGGTGELFF. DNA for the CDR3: TGCGCCAGCAGCTTGCCTGGGGGCGGGACCGGGGAGCTGTTTTTT. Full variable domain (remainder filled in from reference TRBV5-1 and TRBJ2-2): KAGVTQTPRYLIKTRGQQVTLSCSPISGHRSVSWYQQTPGQGLQFLFEYFSETQRNKGNFPGRFSGRQFSNSRSEMNVSTLELGDSALYLCASSLPGGGTGELFFGEGSRLTVL.